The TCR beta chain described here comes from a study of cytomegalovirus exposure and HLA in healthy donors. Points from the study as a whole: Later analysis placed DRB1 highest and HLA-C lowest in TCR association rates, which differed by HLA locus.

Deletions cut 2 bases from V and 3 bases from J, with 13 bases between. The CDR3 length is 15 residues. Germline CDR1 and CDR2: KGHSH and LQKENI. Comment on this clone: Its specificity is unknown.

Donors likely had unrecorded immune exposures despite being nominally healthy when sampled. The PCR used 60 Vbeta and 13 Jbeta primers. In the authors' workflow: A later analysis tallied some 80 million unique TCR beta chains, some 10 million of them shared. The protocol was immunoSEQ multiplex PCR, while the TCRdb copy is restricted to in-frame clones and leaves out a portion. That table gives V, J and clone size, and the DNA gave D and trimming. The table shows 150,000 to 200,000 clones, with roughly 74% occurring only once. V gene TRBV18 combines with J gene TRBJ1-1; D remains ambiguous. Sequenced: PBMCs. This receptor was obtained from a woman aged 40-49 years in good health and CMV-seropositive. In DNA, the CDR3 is TGTGCCAGCTCACCATCGTCTCTCGGGGACACTGAAGCTTTCTTT. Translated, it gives CASSPSSLGDTEAFF.